This T cell receptor beta chain was recorded in a study of blood T cell repertoires in COVID-19. Study-level information: COVID-19 samples, acute and convalescent, were from the United States, Italy and Spain. T cells, B-cell-depleted T cells, or PBMCs supplied cDNA or gDNA.

Source study methods: Amplification from reference gene primers served as the basis for estimated nucleated cell counts. The table came from immunoSEQ multiplex PCR; TCRdb's copy has only in-frame clones and leaves some out. V and J calls plus clone size are reproduced from that table; the DNA served to infer D and trimming. The table shows fewer than 150,000 clones, with 75% to 90% occurring only once. Looked up from germline, CDR1 is LNHDA and CDR2 is SQIVND (reference sequence). The V and J ends lost 5 bases and 8 bases, in that order; junction bases with no gene match: 17. The CDR3 is made up of 16 amino acids. This clone appeared a few times.

The chain combines TRBV19 with TRBJ1-2, with 7 bases aligning to TRBD1. The TCR was taken from a woman over 75 with acute or convalescent COVID-19. The sample was peripheral blood. CDR3 region: CASSSQGTLRNRGYTF. CDR3 DNA: TGTGCCAGTAGTTCACAGGGGACCCTGAGGAACAGGGGCTACACCTTC.